This T cell receptor beta chain was identified during a study of patients and donors after allogeneic stem cell transplantation (dated by TCRdb to 2020 to 2022). This clonotype was seen a handful of times. This clone's antigen is unknown. There are no base qualities to consult, and no much larger clone falls within one base. The CDR3 sequence holds 14 residues, the cysteine and phenylalanine included. CDR3 DNA is the only sequence kept; it has 42 bases, read in frame from the first base. The germline ends are 18 bases apart after V is trimmed by 8 bases and J by 8 bases. From the germline V gene, CDR1 is MNHNS and CDR2 is SASEGT. Libraries came from RT-PCR. Reads for this sample came from a NextSeq 550. TCRdb trimmed public reads at Q25 via fastp, called clones via MiXCR and kept in-frame beta chains. CDR3 protein sequences are deduplicated, and each keeps its most common genes and DNA. In this sample the table shows 10,000 to 15,000 distinct CDR3 sequences, 20% to 25% of which occur a single time. In total, the top ten clones hold approximately 55% of the sample.

The chain is encoded by TRBV6-1 joined to TRBJ1-4; TRBD1 might be the D gene, on 5 matching bases. The sample comprised blood, either unsorted or a sorted T cell fraction (not recorded which). The sequence was obtained from a human donor who was either an allogeneic HSCT recipient or a stem cell or donor lymphocyte infusion donor (not recorded which). It is not recorded whose cells these are; they may come from a transplant donor. CDR3 protein: CASGGWGQQEKLFF. The nucleotides are TGTGCCAGCGGGGGGTGGGGTCAGCAAGAAAAACTGTTTTTT.